This passage covers 2 T cell receptor beta chains from one sample sequenced in a study of PD-1 blockade in mismatch repair-deficient tumors. This table comes from immunoSEQ multiplex PCR, and its TCRdb copy is limited to in-frame clones, with some not included. This table has around 40,000 clones, 70% to 80% appearing once. The sequenced sample was peripheral blood, obtained 4 weeks after starting pembrolizumab. The receptors stem from an adult with mismatch repair-deficient cancer.

The chain links TRBV7-2 to TRBJ1-4; no clear D. Germline assignment: CDR1 SGHTA and CDR2 FQGNSA. Trimming left V 3 bases short and J 5 bases short, with 7 bases between. CDR3 size: 13 residues. CDR3 DNA sequence: TGTGCCAGCAGCTTTGGAGGAAATGAAAAACTGTTTTTT. Translating gives CASSFGGNEKLFF.

The V call is TRBV10-2, the J call TRBJ2-2, with 7 bases identical to TRBD1. The CDR3 contains 14 residues. The V segment lost 8 bases and the J segment 4 bases; nucleotides outside the gene matches: 7. The germline V gene encodes CDR1 WSHSY and CDR2 SAAADI. Here the CDR3 reads CASSGTVITGELFF. The CDR3 DNA reads TGCGCCAGCTCAGGGACAGTAATCACCGGGGAGCTGTTTTTT.